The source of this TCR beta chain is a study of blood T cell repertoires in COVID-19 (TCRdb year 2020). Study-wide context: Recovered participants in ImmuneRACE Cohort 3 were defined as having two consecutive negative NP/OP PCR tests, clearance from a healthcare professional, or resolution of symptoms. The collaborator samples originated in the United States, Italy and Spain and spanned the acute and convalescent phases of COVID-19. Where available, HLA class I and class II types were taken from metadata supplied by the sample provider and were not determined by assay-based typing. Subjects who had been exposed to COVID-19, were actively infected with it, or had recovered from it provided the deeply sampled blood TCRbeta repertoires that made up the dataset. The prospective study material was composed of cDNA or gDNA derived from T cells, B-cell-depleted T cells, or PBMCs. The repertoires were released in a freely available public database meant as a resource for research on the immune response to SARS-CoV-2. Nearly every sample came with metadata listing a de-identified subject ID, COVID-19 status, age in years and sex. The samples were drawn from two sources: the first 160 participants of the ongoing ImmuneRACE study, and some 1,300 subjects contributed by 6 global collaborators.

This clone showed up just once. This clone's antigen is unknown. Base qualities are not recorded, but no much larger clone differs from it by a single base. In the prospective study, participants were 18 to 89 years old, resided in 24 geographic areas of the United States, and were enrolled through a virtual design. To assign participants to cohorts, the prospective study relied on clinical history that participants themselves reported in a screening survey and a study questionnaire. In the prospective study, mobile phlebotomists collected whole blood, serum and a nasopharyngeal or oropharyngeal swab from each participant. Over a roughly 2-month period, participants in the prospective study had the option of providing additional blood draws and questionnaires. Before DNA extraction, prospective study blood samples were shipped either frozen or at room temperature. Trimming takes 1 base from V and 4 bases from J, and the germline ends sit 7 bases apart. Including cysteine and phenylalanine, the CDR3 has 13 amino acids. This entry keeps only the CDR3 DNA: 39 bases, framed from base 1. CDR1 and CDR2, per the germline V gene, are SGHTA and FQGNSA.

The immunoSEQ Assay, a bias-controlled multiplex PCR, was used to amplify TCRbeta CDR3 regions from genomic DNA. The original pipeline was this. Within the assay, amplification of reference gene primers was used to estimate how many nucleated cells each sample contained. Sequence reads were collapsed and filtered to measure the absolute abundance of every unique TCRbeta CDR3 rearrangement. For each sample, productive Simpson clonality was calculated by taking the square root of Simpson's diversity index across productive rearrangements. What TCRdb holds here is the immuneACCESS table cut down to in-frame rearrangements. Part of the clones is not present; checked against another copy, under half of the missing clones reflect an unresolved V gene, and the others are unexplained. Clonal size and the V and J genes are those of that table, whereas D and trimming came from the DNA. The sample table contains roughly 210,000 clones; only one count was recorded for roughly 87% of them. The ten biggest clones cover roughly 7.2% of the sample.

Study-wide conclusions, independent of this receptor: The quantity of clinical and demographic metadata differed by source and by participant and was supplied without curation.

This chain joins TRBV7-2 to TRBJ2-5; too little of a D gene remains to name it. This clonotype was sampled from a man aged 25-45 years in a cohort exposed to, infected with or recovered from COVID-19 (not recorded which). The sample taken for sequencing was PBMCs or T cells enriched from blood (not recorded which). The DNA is TGTGCCAGCAGCTTAGAGAGGCGAGAGACCCAGTACTTC. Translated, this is CASSLERRETQYF.